The clone carrying this T cell receptor beta chain was seen a few times. Its antigen is unidentified. With the read ending 3 residues before the CDR3 end, the germline J gene is used to fill in that end. Reduced serum IgG, IgA and/or IgM plus specific antibody deficiency defined CVID. Blood samples were heparinized, about 4.5 to 9 ml per donor. This specimen comes from a study of T cell clonality in common variable immunodeficiency. Study-wide findings and caveats: Common variable immunodeficiency TCR beta sequences reportedly had fewer deletions and N-nucleotide insertions. TCRbeta clonality was increased in CVID versus healthy controls. Fewer TCRbeta clones were shared among CVID subjects than controls.

TCRdb keeps only in-frame clones here, not all; method: immunoSEQ multiplex PCR. This sample carries roughly 42,000 clones, none of them present only once. V lost 7 bases and J lost 7; bases outside the gene matches: 5. In germline, CDR1 is LNHDA, CDR2 SQIVND (reference sequence). This CDR3 contains 14 residues. J is TRBJ1-6 and V is TRBV19, with TRBD1 matching over 9 bases. This receptor was identified in a human donor with common variable immunodeficiency. Sequencing used peripheral blood mononuclear cells. The chain's CDR3 is CASKGQGTNSPLHF. CDR3 bases read: TGTGCCAGTAAGGGACAGGGCACGAATTCACCC. Full variable domain (remainder filled in from reference TRBV19 and TRBJ1-6): DGGITQSPKYLFRKEGQNVTLSCEQNLNHDAMYWYRQDPGQGLRLIYYSQIVNDFQKGDIAEGYSVSREKKESFPLTVTSAQKNPTAFYLCASKGQGTNSPLHFGNGTRLTVT.